One sample yielded the 10 T cell receptor beta chains listed below, sequenced in a study of cytomegalovirus exposure and HLA in healthy donors. TCRdb's copy holds only in-frame clones and misses some; the assay was immunoSEQ multiplex PCR. The sample holds about 170,000 clones, 85% to 90% seen once. The sample comprised PBMCs. These receptors came from a woman aged 25 to 39 in good health and CMV-seronegative.

The rearrangement links TRBV6-1 to TRBJ1-5; D unresolved. The CDR3 contains 18 residues. Looked up from germline, CDR1 is MNHNS and CDR2 is SASEGT. The ends were cut back, 2 bases at V and 0 bases at J, with 17 bases in the middle. CDR3 coding DNA: TGTGCCAGCAGTGAATGGACGAGTAGGCAGTATAGCAATCAGCCCCAGCATTTT. Amino acid sequence: CASSEWTSRQYSNQPQHF.

The V call is TRBV9, the J call TRBJ2-3, with 7 nucleotides matching TRBD2. Trimming at V came to 1 base and at J to 0 bases, leaving 5 bases not matched to a gene. Germline assignment: CDR1 SGDLS and CDR2 YYNGEE. The CDR3 extends over 16 amino acids. The CDR3 DNA is TGTGCCAGCAGCGTATCCGGGGGGAGGAGCACAGATACGCAGTATTTT. Its translation is CASSVSGGRSTDTQYF.

The rearrangement links TRBV18 to TRBJ1-1, with D possibly TRBD1 on 5 matching bases. This CDR3 has 13 amino acids. CDR1 and CDR2 (germline): KGHSH, LQKENI. Between the trimmed V and J ends, which lost 10 bases and 0 bases, there was a span of 12 bases. The CDR3 loop reads CATLGTMNTEAFF. The CDR3 nucleotides read TGTGCCACCCTTGGGACCATGAACACTGAAGCTTTCTTT.

V gene TRBV29-1 combines with J gene TRBJ2-7, with 10 bases lining up with TRBD2. The V gene end was trimmed by 3 bases and the J gene end by 0 bases; junction bases not matched to a gene: 2. The CDR3 extends over 14 amino acids. Germline loops: CDR1 SQVTM, CDR2 ANQGSEA. This CDR3 reads CSVDSSGSSYEQYF. DNA of the CDR3: TGCAGCGTTGACTCTAGCGGGAGCTCCTACGAGCAGTACTTC.

The V and J genes are TRBV13 and TRBJ1-3, with a possible D match to TRBD1 (5 bases). The CDR3 is made up of 15 amino acids. V lost 5 bases and J 0 bases, leaving 11 bases between the germline ends. Germline V gives CDR1 PRHDT, CDR2 FYEKMQ (reference sequence). The DNA of the CDR3 is TGTGCCAGCAGCCCGGGACCGACCTCTGGAAACACCATATATTTT. Its protein product is CASSPGPTSGNTIYF.

The rearrangement joins TRBV2 to TRBJ2-5; D may match TRBD1 or TRBD2 (6 bases each). V was trimmed by 4 bases and J by 3 bases, leaving 21 bases between them. The germline V gene has CDR1 SNHLY and CDR2 FYNNEI. This CDR3 spans 17 amino acids. CDR3 nucleotides: TGTGCCAGCAGTGTCCCCTCCCGGGGGCTTGTCGAAGAGACCCAGTACTTC. Protein sequence: CASSVPSRGLVEETQYF.

The V call is TRBV19, the J call TRBJ1-6; D is unresolved. This CDR3 spans 15 amino acids. Trimming took off 6 bases at V and 7 bases at J, with 16 bases between the two ends. Germline V lookup: CDR1 LNHDA, CDR2 SQIVND (reference sequence). The CDR3 loop reads CASRARASTNSPLHF. The CDR3 DNA sequence: TGTGCCAGTAGGGCCCGGGCCTCGACGAATTCACCCCTCCACTTT.

The CDR3 here is CASSIGRALYQETQYF. The DNA of the CDR3 is TGTGCCAGTAGTATCGGCAGGGCGCTCTACCAAGAGACCCAGTACTTC. The chain has TRBV19 and TRBJ2-5; TRBD1 is a possible D gene (5 bases). Trimming removed 3 bases from V and 0 bases from J, with 14 bases in between. Germline CDR1 and CDR2: LNHDA and SQIVND (reference sequence). There are 16 residues in the CDR3.

This rearrangement joins TRBV4-1 to TRBJ2-1; D remains ambiguous. There are 13 residues in the CDR3. V shed 1 base and J shed 8 bases, with 9 bases lying between them. The germline V gene has CDR1 MGHRA and CDR2 YSYEKL. CDR3 DNA sequence: TGCGCCAGCAGCCAAGTTGTAGTGGATGAGCAGTTCTTC. Translating gives CASSQVVVDEQFF.

The chain has TRBV25-1 and TRBJ1-5; tentatively, D is TRBD1 (5 bases). The germline V gene encodes CDR1 MGHDK and CDR2 SYGVNS. The V and J ends lost 6 bases and 1 base respectively, with 7 bases between them. CDR3 length: 13 amino acids. CDR3 in DNA: TGTGCCAGCAGGGGACCCAGCAATCAGCCCCAGCATTTT. This encodes CASRGPSNQPQHF.